The 2 T cell receptor beta chains listed next were all sequenced from one sample in a study of vaccination and CD4 T cells after COVID-19. What these receptors recognize is not known. With the Oncomine TCR Beta short-read assay, DNA from cultured CD4+ T cells was sequenced. TCRdb independently ran MiXCR on the PCR reads; one entry per CDR3 protein. The data show about 16,000 distinct CDR3 sequences, with around 55% seen just once and approximately 15% held by the top ten. Time point in this sample: late sampling 161 to 241 days after vaccination in a few convalescent patients. Treatment defined: roughly 10-day PBMC culture with coronavirus spike peptide pools or control peptides (ViraFEST assay). This sample comprised CD4+ T cells from blood, cultured in vitro, obtained about 7 months after SARS-CoV-2 vaccination. These receptor sequences come from a human donor who had recovered from COVID-19.

This clonotype was observed a few times. The rearrangement uses TRBV27 and TRBJ2-3; D is ambiguous. Trimming removed 2 bases from V and 6 bases from J, with 9 bases in between. This CDR3 region has 13 residues. Germline V gives CDR1 MNHEY, CDR2 SMNVEV (reference sequence). Here the CDR3 reads CASSLLHLDTQYF. CDR3 sequence (DNA): TGTGCCAGCAGTTTACTACACCTGGATACGCAGTATTTT.

The chain combines TRBV20-1 with TRBJ2-1; 12 positions match TRBD2. CDR3 length: 17 residues. Germline V gives CDR1 DFQATT, CDR2 SNEGSKA (reference sequence). Trimming at V came to 3 bases and at J to 3 bases, leaving 9 bases not matched to a gene. DNA of the CDR3: TGCAGTGCTAGCAATATTCTGACTAGCGGGGGCTACAATGAGCAGTTCTTC. Its translation is CSASNILTSGGYNEQFF.